This TCR beta chain appears in the sequencing data of a study of T cell repertoires in cytomegalovirus infection (dated by TCRdb to the late 2010s). About the full investigation: The peptide stimulations were aimed at well-studied HLA-B-restricted epitopes as well as recently identified HLA-C-restricted CMV epitopes, whose presentation resists viral immunomodulation. The HLA type of each donor mattered for the analysis, because public TCR beta signatures pointed to carriage of CMV infection along with the matching HLA type. Here is what the overall study found, with its caveats: In both this cohort and an independent cohort of more than 350 donors, the cumulative frequency of public TCR beta family members distinguished carriers of CMV infection plus the relevant HLA type. The ex vivo response was dominated by HLA-C-restricted CMV-specific TCR beta clonotypes, which also provided the single most frequent clonotype in two of eight donors.

Concerning this clonotype itself: Its specific antigen is unknown. Qualities for individual bases were not recorded, and no much larger clone is one base off.

Sequencing used an Illumina HiSeq 1500. The raw public data were reprocessed by TCRdb itself: fastp quality trimming at Q25, MiXCR clonotype calling, in-frame beta chains only. Duplicate CDR3 protein sequences are folded into a single record with the most common DNA and genes. This sample comprises about 310,000 distinct CDR3 sequences, around a quarter of them detected only once. The biggest ten clones account for more than 10% of the sample. The sample's treatment or condition label is to be understood as: in vitro stimulation with specific CMV peptide epitopes to enrich CMV-specific T cells. Per the germline V gene (reference sequence), SGHNT is the CDR1 and YYREEE is the CDR2. Relative to germline, V is 7 bases shorter and J is 3 bases shorter, with 16 bases between their ends. The cysteine opens and the phenylalanine closes a CDR3 of 14 amino acids. The retained sequence is limited to the CDR3, 42 bases, with the frame set at the first base.

Source: cultured PBMCs, taken from culture after CMV antigen stimulation. This TCR came from a human donor in good health (CMV status not recorded). Some clones in this sample may be carry-over from other donors' samples. The chain uses TRBV5-4 and TRBJ1-1, and TRBD1 may be the D gene, going by 6 matching bases. The DNA reads TGTGCCAGCCGTTCCGGGGGGGCCGACACTGAAGCTTTCTTT. This yields the protein CASRSGGADTEAFF. With all but the CDR3 taken from the reference TRBV5-4 and TRBJ1-1 genes, the full variable domain is: ETGVTQSPTHLIKTRGQQVTLRCSSQSGHNTVSWYQQALGQGPQFIFQYYREEENGRGNFPPRFSGLQFPNYSSELNVNALELDDSALYLCASRSGGADTEAFFGQGTRLTVV.